This T cell receptor beta chain was identified in a study of molecular identifiers for immune sequencing clone quantification. From the PCR reads, TCRdb called clonotypes with MiXCR, one entry per CDR3 protein. The sample comprises 300,000 to 400,000 distinct CDR3 sequences, about 20% of which are singletons, and 0.81% rests with the top ten. This clonotype has ten or more counts. Trimming shortened V by 0 bases and J by 0 bases, and 5 bases separated the two germline ends. Germline V gene data show CDR1 as MNHEY and CDR2 as SVGAGI. CDR3 length: 14 residues. The material sequenced was naive CD8+ T cells from blood, with Jurkat cell RNA spiked in. Subset defined: FACS-sorted CD8+CD4-CCR7+CD45RA+ naive T cells. The clonotype comes from a human donor in good health. Some libraries in this study had Jurkat cell RNA spiked in. The chain carries TRBV6-5 and TRBJ2-5; D is perhaps TRBD2 (5 bases). CDR3 loop: CASSYSGDQETQYF. The CDR3 nucleotides are TGTGCCAGCAGTTACTCCGGGGACCAAGAGACCCAGTACTTC.